Sequencing of this T cell receptor beta chain was carried out in a study of CD8 T cells in Susac syndrome. Study background: Of the sequenced Susac syndrome patients, six had active disease and fewer than 10 were in remission.

RNA, at roughly 0.45 to 1 ug, was reverse transcribed with random hexamers. TCRdb recomputed calls from the immunoSEQ multiplex PCR reads with MiXCR, one row per CDR3 protein. The table records over 100,000 distinct CDR3 sequences, about 95% of them present only once. With V trimmed by 4 bases and J by 2 bases, 5 bases remained unmatched. This CDR3 comprises 15 residues. Looked up from germline, CDR1 is MGHRA and CDR2 is YSYEKL. The sample comprised CD8+ T cells from PBMCs. V and J are TRBV4-1 and TRBJ2-1, with 7 bases fitting TRBD1. The TCR sequence derives from a human donor with Susac syndrome. DNA for the CDR3: TGCGCCAGCAGCCTCCGGGACAGTCCCTACAATGAGCAGTTCTTC. Translation: CASSLRDSPYNEQFF.